This T cell receptor beta chain came from a study of T cell responses to AZD1222 COVID-19 vaccine. Broader study findings: Donors were chiefly white British, with a greater number of females, and clonal diversity was perhaps underestimated. Researchers took repertoire samples only after the peak T cell response had come. Only six individuals given AZD1222 were seropositive at baseline.

V trimming: 1 base; J trimming: 4 bases; junction bases outside the gene matches: 12. The CDR3 covers 19 residues. Germline CDR1 MDHEN, CDR2 SYDVKM. Assay used: immunoSEQ multiplex PCR; TCRdb lists only in-frame clones, some missing. The sample has approximately 120,000 clones, about 90% seen once. This clone was seen a few times. Its antigen is not known. The clonotype comes from an adult in good health. The sample was peripheral blood, taken on day 0 of MenACWY control vaccination. This chain connects TRBV28 to TRBJ2-5, with 13 bases lining up with TRBD2. CDR3 sequence (DNA): TGTGCCAGCAGTTTATCGCCACCGGGACTAGCGGGATTGGGAGAGACCCAGTACTTC. Translating it yields CASSLSPPGLAGLGETQYF.